This TCR beta chain stems from a study of T cell responses to AZD1222 COVID-19 vaccine. The study, taken as a whole, reports: Spike was spanned by vaccine-associated CD4 TCRs, which were dominant at 160-218 and 743-854. The donor group comprised mostly white British people and more females; the analysis possibly underestimated clonal diversity. Two AZD1222 doses significantly raised spike-specific TCR breadth and depth over controls.

Sequencing used immunoSEQ multiplex PCR; TCRdb keeps in-frame clones, though not all of them. Seen here are about 64,000 clones, about 90% observed once, and the top ten hold roughly 6.3%. The table lists this clone with a count of one. Its antigen is unknown. Specimen: peripheral blood, collected 28 days after the second dose of the MenACWY control vaccine. This clonotype was sampled from an adult who received the MenACWY meningococcal vaccine as a control.

CDR3 DNA: TGTGCCAGCATCCTCAGGGGATCCACAGATACGCAGTATTTT. This sequence encodes CASILRGSTDTQYF. The chain joins TRBV28 to TRBJ2-3, with a weak D call TRBD1 (6 bases). This CDR3 comprises 14 residues. Germline V gives CDR1 MDHEN, CDR2 SYDVKM. With 7 bases removed from V and 2 bases from J, the gap between germline ends came to 13 bases.